These T cell receptor beta chains were read from a single sample in a study of cytomegalovirus exposure and HLA in healthy donors. Produced via immunoSEQ multiplex PCR; TCRdb's table is partial and in-frame only. In the table there are about 59,000 clones, approximately 83% of which are singletons. The sequenced sample consisted of PBMCs. Receptor source: a human donor in good health. Both conserved end residues are part of each CDR3. D genes are given only for firm matches. Expanded clones get a size class; other rows say once, few or many, or leave the size out.

CDR3 DNA: TGCGCCAGCAGCCAGGGAGGATCCACAGATACGCAGTATTTT
CDR3 protein: CASSQGGSTDTQYF
J gene: TRBJ2-3
clone size: NA
D gene: NA
V gene: TRBV4-3

CDR3 DNA: TGTGCCATCAGTGAACAGGGAGCCGGGGAGCTGTTTTTT
CDR3 protein: CAISEQGAGELFF
J gene: TRBJ2-2
clone size: NA
D gene: NA
V gene: TRBV10-3

CDR3 DNA: TGTGCCAGCAGTTACGAGGAACCCGAGATATGGGAGCAGTACTTC
CDR3 protein: CASSYEEPEIWEQYF
J gene: TRBJ2-5
clone size: NA
D gene: NA
V gene: TRBV6-6

CDR3 DNA: TGTGCCAGCAGTTTATACAGGCCCCCCGAGCAGTACTTC
CDR3 protein: CASSLYRPPEQYF
J gene: TRBJ2-7
clone size: NA
D gene: NA
V gene: TRBV28

CDR3 DNA: TGTGCCAGCCAGGCGGGGGTAGACCCCTACGAGCAGTACTTC
CDR3 protein: CASQAGVDPYEQYF
J gene: TRBJ2-7
clone size: NA
D gene: TRBD2
V gene: TRBV6-6

CDR3 DNA: TGTGCCAGCAGTGAAGCGCGACTAGCGGGCACAGATACGCAGTATTTT
CDR3 protein: CASSEARLAGTDTQYF
J gene: TRBJ2-3
clone size: NA
D gene: TRBD2
V gene: TRBV2

CDR3 DNA: TGTTCCAGCAGCTTAGTTGGCGGGAGGGCCTCGACAGATACGCAGTATTTT
CDR3 protein: CSSSLVGGRASTDTQYF
J gene: TRBJ2-3
clone size: once
D gene: TRBD2
V gene: TRBV7-9

CDR3 DNA: TGTGCCAGTAGCCGGGAGGCGGGCTACGAGCAGTACTTC
CDR3 protein: CASSREAGYEQYF
J gene: TRBJ2-7
clone size: few
D gene: TRBD2
V gene: TRBV19

CDR3 DNA: TGTGCCAGCAGCCCAAGAAAACAGGGGGAGGGCGGCTACACCTTC
CDR3 protein: CASSPRKQGEGGYTF
J gene: TRBJ1-2
clone size: NA
D gene: TRBD1
V gene: TRBV9

CDR3 DNA: TGCGCCAGCAGCACGTCCGGGACAGGCTCAGATACGCAGTATTTT
CDR3 protein: CASSTSGTGSDTQYF
J gene: TRBJ2-3
clone size: NA
D gene: TRBD1
V gene: TRBV5-1

CDR3 DNA: TGTGCCAGCAGCTTAGACAGGGGGCGGCTCTACGAGCAGTACTTC
CDR3 protein: CASSLDRGRLYEQYF
J gene: TRBJ2-7
clone size: NA
D gene: TRBD1
V gene: TRBV11-2

CDR3 DNA: TGTGCCAGCAGTTCCGGGAGTGAAACAGATACGCAGTATTTT
CDR3 protein: CASSSGSETDTQYF
J gene: TRBJ2-3
clone size: NA
D gene: NA
V gene: TRBV2

CDR3 DNA: TGTGCCAGCTCACCATCCCCTACAGAGAACTATGGCTACACCTTC
CDR3 protein: CASSPSPTENYGYTF
J gene: TRBJ1-2
clone size: once
D gene: NA
V gene: TRBV18

CDR3 DNA: TGCGCCAGCAGCCAAACCACAGGACGGTCTTCCTACGAGCAGTACTTC
CDR3 protein: CASSQTTGRSSYEQYF
J gene: TRBJ2-7
clone size: NA
D gene: NA
V gene: TRBV5-1

CDR3 DNA: TGTGCCAGCAGCTCCCGGGGGGCAATCACGCCCCAGCATTTT
CDR3 protein: CASSSRGAITPQHF
J gene: TRBJ1-5
clone size: NA
D gene: NA
V gene: TRBV28

CDR3 DNA: TGCGCCAGCAGCCAAGATCTGGACAGCAGCACAGATACGCAGTATTTT
CDR3 protein: CASSQDLDSSTDTQYF
J gene: TRBJ2-3
clone size: NA
D gene: NA
V gene: TRBV4-3

CDR3 DNA: TGTGCCAGCAGCTTGCATCGGGGGTCCTACAATGAGCAGTTCTTC
CDR3 protein: CASSLHRGSYNEQFF
J gene: TRBJ2-1
clone size: NA
D gene: NA
V gene: TRBV5-5

CDR3 DNA: TGTGCCAGCAGTTCCGCGAGTTCCTTCCAAGAGACCCAGTACTTC
CDR3 protein: CASSSASSFQETQYF
J gene: TRBJ2-5
clone size: once
D gene: NA
V gene: TRBV7-9

CDR3 DNA: TGTGCCAGTAGTCCGTCTCGACTAGCTGAGGGGATCTTC
CDR3 protein: CASSPSRLAEGIF
J gene: TRBJ2-1
clone size: NA
D gene: TRBD2
V gene: TRBV19

CDR3 DNA: TGTGCCAGCAGTCCGGGACATGGGGCTTCACCCCTCCACTTT
CDR3 protein: CASSPGHGASPLHF
J gene: TRBJ1-6
clone size: once
D gene: NA
V gene: TRBV27

CDR3 DNA: TGTGCCAGCAGCTTAGACCCTATAGATACGCAGTATTTT
CDR3 protein: CASSLDPIDTQYF
J gene: TRBJ2-3
clone size: few
D gene: NA
V gene: TRBV11-1

CDR3 DNA: TGTGCCAGCACCAACGTGGGAGGGGAGACCCAGTACTTC
CDR3 protein: CASTNVGGETQYF
J gene: TRBJ2-5
clone size: NA
D gene: TRBD2
V gene: TRBV5-6

CDR3 DNA: TGTGCCAGCAGCGCAGGGCCCAGGCGAGATACGCAGTATTTT
CDR3 protein: CASSAGPRRDTQYF
J gene: TRBJ2-3
clone size: NA
D gene: NA
V gene: TRBV9

CDR3 DNA: TGCGCCAGCAGCAGTCAGACAGGGTCTAAATCCGCTGAAGCTTTCTTT
CDR3 protein: CASSSQTGSKSAEAFF
J gene: TRBJ1-1
clone size: NA
D gene: TRBD1
V gene: TRBV5-1

CDR3 DNA: TGTGCCAGCAGCCTCGGGACAGGGTTCACCGAGCAGTACTTC
CDR3 protein: CASSLGTGFTEQYF
J gene: TRBJ2-7
clone size: once
D gene: TRBD1
V gene: TRBV14

CDR3 DNA: TGTGCCAGCAGCTTAGACTCGGTCGGGCAAGAGACCCAGTACTTC
CDR3 protein: CASSLDSVGQETQYF
J gene: TRBJ2-5
clone size: NA
D gene: NA
V gene: TRBV7-6

CDR3 DNA: TGCGCCAGCAGCTCCGGGGATAGCAATCAGCCCCAGCATTTT
CDR3 protein: CASSSGDSNQPQHF
J gene: TRBJ1-5
clone size: NA
D gene: NA
V gene: TRBV5-1

CDR3 DNA: TGTGCCAGCAGCTTAGGGTCATTTGGGGGCGCGAACACCGGGGAGCTGTTTTTT
CDR3 protein: CASSLGSFGGANTGELFF
J gene: TRBJ2-2
clone size: once
D gene: NA
V gene: TRBV11-3

CDR3 DNA: TGTGCCAGCAGCTTAGTATCGGACGAGCAGTACTTC
CDR3 protein: CASSLVSDEQYF
J gene: TRBJ2-7
clone size: NA
D gene: NA
V gene: TRBV11-2

CDR3 DNA: TGTGCCAGCAGCGCAGGACAGGGAAACATTCAGTACTTC
CDR3 protein: CASSAGQGNIQYF
J gene: TRBJ2-4
clone size: NA
D gene: TRBD1
V gene: TRBV9

CDR3 DNA: TGTGCCTGGAGTTCCACAGGGGGCGTCTCCGCTTTCTTT
CDR3 protein: CAWSSTGGVSAFF
J gene: TRBJ1-1
clone size: NA
D gene: TRBD1
V gene: TRBV30

CDR3 DNA: TGTGCCAGCAGCGGTCAGGCAAACACTGAAGCTTTCTTT
CDR3 protein: CASSGQANTEAFF
J gene: TRBJ1-1
clone size: NA
D gene: NA
V gene: TRBV2

CDR3 DNA: TGTGCCAGCAGCTCCCTAGCGGGGCTCAATGAGCAGTTCTTC
CDR3 protein: CASSSLAGLNEQFF
J gene: TRBJ2-1
clone size: few
D gene: TRBD2
V gene: TRBV7-2

CDR3 DNA: TGTGCCAGCAGCCTTCTCCGCGGGACAGGGGCCTCTGGATCGGTAGCTTTCTTT
CDR3 protein: CASSLLRGTGASGSVAFF
J gene: TRBJ1-1
clone size: once
D gene: TRBD1
V gene: TRBV11-2

CDR3 DNA: TGCGCCAGCAGCTTAGGGCTAGCGGGGTCCGGGACAGATACGCAGTATTTT
CDR3 protein: CASSLGLAGSGTDTQYF
J gene: TRBJ2-3
clone size: NA
D gene: TRBD2
V gene: TRBV5-1

CDR3 DNA: TGCGCCAGCAGCCAAGGCAGGGGGTTATCTAGCACAGATACGCAGTATTTT
CDR3 protein: CASSQGRGLSSTDTQYF
J gene: TRBJ2-3
clone size: NA
D gene: TRBD1
V gene: TRBV4-3

CDR3 DNA: TGTGCCTGGAGAACAGGGAGAAACACTGAAGCTTTCTTT
CDR3 protein: CAWRTGRNTEAFF
J gene: TRBJ1-1
clone size: NA
D gene: NA
V gene: TRBV30